A selection of T cell receptor beta chains follows, all from one sample in a study of neoadjuvant nivolumab and ipilimumab in lung cancer. Sequenced by immunoSEQ multiplex PCR; TCRdb stores in-frame clones only, minus some. Among approximately 2,800 clones listed, 88% were seen once. This specimen was tumor tissue, taken after neoadjuvant nivolumab, alone or with ipilimumab, at or shortly before surgery. These receptor sequences come from an adult with non-small cell lung cancer. Each CDR3 is given with its conserved first and last residue. Fields, in order: clone size, D gene, V gene, J gene, CDR3 protein, CDR3 DNA. D genes are given only for firm matches. Clone size appears in some rows only: once, few, many, or a class for an expanded clone.

few	NA	TRBV10-2	TRBJ2-7	CASSDQGGSYEQYF	TGCGCCAGCAGTGATCAGGGAGGCTCCTACGAGCAGTACTTC
NA	NA	TRBV11-2	TRBJ2-3	CASSLRLAGGFPDTQYF	TGTGCCAGCAGCTTAAGGCTAGCAGGGGGGTTTCCAGATACGCAGTATTTT
NA	NA	TRBV13	TRBJ2-2	CASSWVGGPNTGELFF	TGTGCCAGCAGCTGGGTAGGGGGGCCAAACACCGGGGAGCTGTTTTTT
NA	TRBD1	TRBV7-9	TRBJ2-3	CASSRGQGAAPDTQYF	TGTGCCAGCAGCCGCGGACAGGGGGCAGCGCCAGATACGCAGTATTTT
NA	TRBD2	TRBV19	TRBJ2-1	CASRGLAKFNEQFF	TGTGCCAGTAGAGGACTAGCGAAGTTCAATGAGCAGTTCTTC
NA	NA	TRBV13	TRBJ2-5	CASSLGQLQETQYF	TGTGCCAGCAGCTTAGGGCAGTTACAAGAGACCCAGTACTTC
NA	TRBD1	TRBV15	TRBJ2-2	CATSRGPNPGQRNTGELFF	TGTGCCACCAGCAGAGGCCCTAATCCGGGACAGAGGAACACCGGGGAGCTGTTTTTT
NA	TRBD2	TRBV19	TRBJ2-3	CANWTSSTDTQYF	TGTGCCAACTGGACTAGCTCCACAGATACGCAGTATTTT
NA	TRBD2	TRBV11-2	TRBJ2-2	CASSFSGNGELFF	TGTGCCAGCAGCTTTAGCGGGAACGGGGAGCTGTTTTTT
once	NA	TRBV6-6	TRBJ2-7	CASTMNRVPYEQYF	TGTGCCAGCACCATGAACAGGGTCCCCTACGAGCAGTACTTC
NA	NA	TRBV4-3	TRBJ1-4	CASSPPRPGPANEKLFF	TGCGCCAGCAGCCCTCCCCGACCAGGGCCGGCGAATGAAAAACTGTTTTTT
NA	TRBD1	TRBV6-1	TRBJ1-5	CASSGTGEQPQHF	TGTGCCAGCAGTGGGACAGGGGAACAGCCCCAGCATTTT
NA	NA	TRBV9	TRBJ1-5	CASSPQEYSNQPQHF	TGTGCCAGCAGTCCTCAGGAATATAGCAATCAGCCCCAGCATTTT
NA	TRBD2	TRBV6-5	TRBJ2-1	CASQRGRVGEQFF	TGTGCCAGTCAACGCGGGAGAGTAGGTGAGCAGTTCTTC
once	NA	TRBV6-1	TRBJ2-7	CASSISYEQYF	TGTGCCAGTAGTATCTCCTACGAGCAGTACTTC
NA	NA	TRBV10-3	TRBJ1-5	CAISVGISNQPQHF	TGTGCCATCAGTGTCGGGATAAGCAATCAGCCCCAGCATTTT
NA	TRBD2	TRBV11-3	TRBJ2-3	CASSLEGLATDTQYF	TGTGCCAGCAGCTTAGAGGGACTAGCCACAGATACGCAGTATTTT
NA	NA	TRBV15	TRBJ1-2	CATSNNYGYTF	TGTGCCACCAGCAACAACTATGGCTACACCTTC
NA	NA	TRBV30	TRBJ1-1	CAWSGRSRMNTEAFF	TGTGCCTGGAGTGGTAGGTCCCGGATGAACACTGAAGCTTTCTTT
NA	NA	TRBV10-3	TRBJ1-1	CATYQRGIDTEAFF	TGTGCCACCTATCAGCGGGGAATAGACACTGAAGCTTTCTTT
NA	TRBD1	TRBV7-9	TRBJ2-5	CASSDTRGPGETQYF	TGTGCCAGCAGCGATACCAGGGGGCCAGGGGAGACCCAGTACTTC
NA	NA	TRBV19	TRBJ2-3	CASRVWDTQYF	TGTGCCAGTAGGGTTTGGGATACGCAGTATTTT
NA	NA	TRBV28	TRBJ1-2	CASSFGRFGGYTF	TGTGCCAGCAGTTTCGGGCGATTTGGCGGCTACACCTTC
NA	TRBD1	TRBV6-1	TRBJ1-2	CASRQGQDYGYTF	TGTGCCAGCAGACAAGGACAGGACTATGGCTACACCTTC
NA	NA	TRBV10-3	TRBJ2-2	CAISVGANTGELFF	TGTGCCATCAGTGTGGGGGCGAACACCGGGGAGCTGTTTTTT
NA	NA	TRBV7-8	TRBJ1-5	CASSLRPQSERFQPQHF	TGTGCCAGCAGCCTTCGGCCACAATCGGAAAGATTCCAGCCCCAGCATTTT
NA	TRBD2	TRBV25-1	TRBJ2-7	CASSYREEYEQYF	TGTGCCAGCAGTTATCGGGAGGAGTACGAGCAGTACTTC
once	TRBD1	TRBV5-4	TRBJ1-1	CASAWWGSGQGVTEAFF	TGTGCCAGCGCTTGGTGGGGTAGCGGGCAGGGGGTGACTGAAGCTTTCTTT
NA	TRBD2	TRBV30	TRBJ2-1	CAWSGLGLAGNEQFF	TGTGCCTGGAGTGGCCTGGGACTAGCGGGGAATGAGCAGTTCTTC
NA	TRBD1	TRBV10-3	TRBJ1-3	CAIRADRASGNTIYF	TGTGCCATCAGGGCGGACAGGGCCTCTGGAAACACCATATATTTT
NA	NA	TRBV19	TRBJ2-7	CASRGRNPYEQYF	TGTGCCAGTAGGGGTCGCAACCCCTACGAGCAGTACTTC
NA	NA	TRBV10-1	TRBJ2-5	CASSESKLWASRTQETQYF	TGCGCCAGCAGTGAGTCGAAACTATGGGCCTCGCGGACCCAAGAGACCCAGTACTTC
once	NA	TRBV7-3	TRBJ2-1	CASSSGEIWNEQFF	TGTGCCAGCAGCTCCGGGGAGATTTGGAATGAGCAGTTCTTC
NA	TRBD1	TRBV6-6	TRBJ2-3	CASSPKGAQGTDTQYF	TGTGCCAGCAGCCCTAAGGGGGCGCAGGGCACAGATACGCAGTATTTT
NA	NA	TRBV7-9	TRBJ1-2	CASSPNRADPPVYGYTF	TGTGCCAGCAGCCCGAATAGGGCGGATCCTCCGGTCTATGGCTACACCTTC
few	NA	TRBV4-3	TRBJ1-1	CASSQAGLKAFF	TGCGCCAGCAGCCAAGCGGGCTTAAAAGCTTTCTTT
NA	NA	TRBV7-2	TRBJ2-1	CASSLVGGSYNEQFF	TGTGCCAGCAGCTTAGTAGGGGGCTCCTACAATGAGCAGTTCTTC